The present T cell receptor (beta chain) was sequenced within a study of CD8+ T cells in alopecia areata. Study-level background: Tofacitinib dosing lasted 6 to 18 months, which was then followed by 6 months off drug.

Sequencing templates came from extracted RNA that was reverse transcribed into cDNA. Here immunoSEQ multiplex PCR was the method, and the copy in TCRdb shows in-frame clones only, minus some. The table has some 180,000 clones, approximately 51% seen once. Trimming took 5 bases from V and 0 from J, leaving 13 bases between them. Germline V CDR1 and CDR2: PRHDT, FYEKMQ (reference sequence). The CDR3 is 15 amino acids. This clone was seen a few times. The antigen is not known. As for treatment: oral pan-JAK inhibitor, 5-10 mg twice daily. Cell sorting was applied to PBMCs, and CD4+ and CD8+ T cells were collected. Points from the study as a whole: Clonality was higher in lesional than normal scalp, especially in alopecia totalis/universalis. Whether baseline CD8+ expansion is linked to response remains uncertain, given a single nonresponder.

The chain carries TRBV13 and TRBJ1-2; D might be TRBD1 (5 bases). This specimen consisted of CD8+ T cells sorted from blood, obtained at week 52, from a patient treated with tofacitinib. The TCR comes from a human donor with alopecia areata. CDR3 in DNA: TGTGCCAGCAGCGCCACTTCGACAGCTAACTATGGCTACACCTTC. Translated, it gives CASSATSTANYGYTF.